A single sample gave rise to the 24 T cell receptor beta chains below, sequenced in a study of T cell responses to AZD1222 COVID-19 vaccine. Repertoires were generated with immunoSEQ multiplex PCR, while TCRdb's copy carries only in-frame clones and drops some. This sample has about 92,000 clones, with more than 75% found just once. The sequencing used peripheral blood, collected on day 0 of AZD1222 vaccination. These TCRs come from an adult in good health.

The rearrangement links TRBV6-5 to TRBJ2-5; a weak D match, TRBD2 (6 bases). CDR1 MNHEY and CDR2 SVGAGI come from the germline V gene. The CDR3 has 16 amino acids. V was cut by 0 bases and J by 4 bases, with 15 bases left in between. The CDR3 DNA sequence: TGTGCCAGCAGTTACTCTAAGACTCAGGGAGGAGAGACCCAGTACTTC. The encoded protein is CASSYSKTQGGETQYF.

The chain links TRBV5-1 to TRBJ1-5; 9 nucleotides align to TRBD1. This CDR3 spans 15 amino acids. V shed 5 bases, J shed 6 bases, and the junction held 9 bases outside the gene matches. Per germline, CDR1 SGHRS and CDR2 YFSETQ. The CDR3 DNA is TGCGCCAGCAGTCCCGGGACAGGGATAGTTCAGCCCCAGCATTTT. Translating gives CASSPGTGIVQPQHF.

The CDR3 DNA sequence: TGTGCCAGCAGTCTCCAGATTGGACCCTACGAGCAGTACTTC. Translation gives CASSLQIGPYEQYF. This chain links TRBV28 with TRBJ2-7; D unresolved. V was trimmed by 5 bases and J by 2 bases, leaving 13 bases between them. The germline V gene has CDR1 MDHEN and CDR2 SYDVKM. The CDR3 runs to 14 residues.

The V call is TRBV6-5, the J call TRBJ1-1; D may be TRBD1 (5 bases). Between the trimmed V and J ends, which lost 4 bases and 5 bases, there was a span of 14 bases. Germline CDR1 is MNHEY and CDR2 is SVGAGI. The CDR3 contains 14 residues. The CDR3 protein is CASSWEGRGTEAFF. The CDR3 bases are TGTGCCAGCAGTTGGGAGGGGCGCGGAACTGAAGCTTTCTTT.

The chain links TRBV12-3 or TRBV12-4 to TRBJ1-2; D is uncertain. This CDR3 has 13 amino acids. The V gene lost 4 bases and the J gene lost 3 bases, with 9 bases spanning the gap. The CDR3 DNA is TGTGCCAGCAGTTCACCCGGGTACTATGGCTACACCTTC. Its protein product is CASSSPGYYGYTF.

This rearrangement joins TRBV6-2 or TRBV6-3 to TRBJ1-2; D uncertain. CDR3 length equals 12 residues. Between the trimmed V and J ends, which lost 2 bases and 3 bases, there was a span of 4 bases. Germline assignment: CDR1 MNHEY and CDR2 SVGEGT. The CDR3 reads CASSYLYYGYTF. CDR3 DNA sequence: TGTGCCAGCAGTTACCTGTACTATGGCTACACCTTC.

The V call is TRBV27, the J call TRBJ1-2; tentative D call: TRBD1 (5 bases). The germline CDR1 and CDR2 sequences are MNHEY and SMNVEV (reference sequence). This CDR3 region has 13 residues. Deletions cut 3 bases from V and 11 bases from J, with 16 bases between. CDR3 bases: TGTGCCAGCAGTTTCCGCGGGGCCCGCTTTTACACCTTC. It translates to CASSFRGARFYTF.

The chain recombines TRBV6-2 or TRBV6-3 with TRBJ2-1; D is possibly TRBD2 (7 bases). The CDR3 consists of 16 residues. CDR1 and CDR2 (germline): MNHEY, SVGEGT. The germline V and J ends were trimmed by 5 bases and 7 bases, with 21 bases remaining between them. CDR3 DNA: TGTGCCAGCAGTGAGACTTTGGGGGGGGGCCGGAATGAGCAGTTCTTC. As protein: CASSETLGGGRNEQFF.

The chain employs TRBV4-3 and TRBJ2-3, with D possibly matching TRBD2 (7 bases). Trimming removed 0 bases from V and 2 bases from J, with 21 bases in between. The CDR3 consists of 19 residues. CDR1 and CDR2 (germline): LGHNA, YSLEER. Here the CDR3 DNA reads TGCGCCAGCAGCCAAGATTATTGGGGGGGGCACACAAACACAGATACGCAGTATTTT. Its protein is CASSQDYWGGHTNTDTQYF.

The chain combines TRBV15 with TRBJ1-2; D ambiguous. In germline, CDR1 is LNHNV, CDR2 YYDKDF (reference sequence). Trimming took off 3 bases at V and 4 bases at J, with 15 bases between the two ends. The length of the CDR3 is 15 residues. Here the CDR3 reads CATSSPRATIYGYTF. CDR3 bases: TGTGCCACCAGCAGCCCCCGGGCCACTATCTATGGCTACACCTTC.

This chain links TRBV11-1 with TRBJ1-2; TRBD1 agrees at 10 bases. CDR1 and CDR2 (germline): SGHAT, FQDESV (reference sequence). V lost 4 bases to trimming and J lost 6 bases; unmatched junction nucleotides: 5. This CDR3 is 14 amino acids long. CDR3 protein: CASSSGQGFDGYTF. The CDR3 nucleotides read TGTGCCAGCAGCTCGGGACAGGGGTTCGATGGCTACACCTTC. Combining the CDR3 with reference TRBV11-1 and TRBJ1-2 gives the whole variable domain EAEVAQSPRYKITEKSQAVAFWCDPISGHATLYWYRQILGQGPELLVQFQDESVVDDSQLPKDRFSAERLKGVDSTLKIQPAELGDSAMYLCASSSGQGFDGYTFGSGTRLTVV.

The chain is built from TRBV5-6 and TRBJ2-7; 7 bases line up with TRBD2. V was clipped by 4 bases and J by 3 bases; unmatched bases: 10. This CDR3 contains 15 residues. CDR1 is SGHDT and CDR2 is YYEEEE in the germline V gene. This CDR3 is CASSPRGVLDYEQYF. The CDR3 coding sequence is TGTGCCAGCAGCCCCCGGGGGGTTTTGGACTACGAGCAGTACTTC.

In its sample, this clone was seen once. This chain joins TRBV29-1 and TRBJ1-2, with D unclear. The germline V gene encodes CDR1 SQVTM and CDR2 ANQGSEA. The CDR3 is 11 amino acids. V lost 3 bases and J 2 bases, leaving 4 bases between the germline ends. The CDR3 spells CSVDQNYGYTF. CDR3 nucleotide sequence: TGCAGCGTTGACCAGAACTATGGCTACACCTTC.

The J gene is TRBJ2-5, the V gene TRBV6-5, with TRBD1 as a possible D gene (6 bases). This CDR3 has 15 amino acids. Trimming stripped 1 base from V and 5 bases from J, with 14 bases between. CDR1 MNHEY and CDR2 SVGAGI come from the germline V gene. CDR3 nucleotide sequence: TGTGCCAGCAGTTACTACAGGGATGGACGGGAGACCCAGTACTTC. Residues: CASSYYRDGRETQYF.

This rearrangement joins TRBV5-1 to TRBJ1-2; TRBD1 matches at 8 bases. CDR3 length: 14 amino acids. CDR1 is SGHRS and CDR2 is YFSETQ in the germline V gene. V was clipped by 1 base and J by 4 bases; unmatched bases: 3. The CDR3 region is CASSLTDRAYGYTF. The CDR3 DNA follows: TGCGCCAGCAGCTTGACGGACAGGGCCTATGGCTACACCTTC.

Of note for this clone: Sequence at one end of the junction differs from germline and may be a read error. The chain links TRBV15 to TRBJ1-3; D may be TRBD1 (6 bases). Germline assignment: CDR1 LNHNV and CDR2 YYDKDF (reference sequence). CDR3 size: 14 residues. Here the CDR3 DNA reads TGTGCCACCAGCGGAGAACTCAGGGGCGACACCATATATTTT. Protein sequence: CATSGELRGDTIYF.

CDR3 region: CASSPSRSEAFF. The DNA for the CDR3 is TGTGCCAGCTCACCGAGTCGCAGTGAAGCTTTCTTT. This chain connects TRBV18 to TRBJ1-1; D not certain. CDR1 and CDR2 from the germline V gene are KGHSH and LQKENI. CDR3 size: 12 residues. The ends were cut back, 3 bases at V and 7 bases at J, with 9 bases in the middle.

The rearrangement links TRBV12-3 or TRBV12-4 to TRBJ2-7, with D possibly matching TRBD2 (6 bases). The length of the CDR3 is 13 residues. Trimming left V 5 bases short and J 3 bases short, with 11 bases between. CDR3 in amino acids: CASSNGGNYEQYF. The CDR3 region has the DNA TGTGCCAGCAGTAATGGAGGGAACTACGAGCAGTACTTC.

The chain employs TRBV7-2 and TRBJ2-7; D is uncertain. The CDR3 covers 15 residues. Between the trimmed V and J ends, which lost 1 base and 3 bases, there was a span of 13 bases. Germline V gene sequence: CDR1 SGHTA, CDR2 FQGNSA. CDR3 in amino acids: CASSLVGRTNYEQYF. The CDR3 bases are TGTGCCAGCAGCTTAGTGGGCAGGACCAACTACGAGCAGTACTTC.

The chain carries TRBV18 and TRBJ1-6; no clear D gene. Germline loops: CDR1 KGHSH, CDR2 LQKENI. The CDR3 runs 13 residues. V was pared by 3 bases and J by 10 bases, with 10 bases between. Here the CDR3 reads CASSPGVGSPLHF. CDR3 DNA sequence: TGTGCCAGCTCACCCGGGGTTGGCTCACCCCTCCACTTT.

This clone was found once. V usage is TRBV7-8 and J usage is TRBJ1-4; D ambiguous. Germline-derived CDR1 and CDR2 are SGHVS and FQNEAQ. The V gene lost 2 bases and the J gene lost 5 bases, with 12 bases spanning the gap. The CDR3 consists of 15 residues. The CDR3 region is CASSLRRVRNEKLFF. CDR3 DNA sequence: TGTGCCAGCAGCTTAAGGAGGGTTAGAAATGAAAAACTGTTTTTT. Using reference TRBV7-8 and TRBJ1-4 for the parts outside the CDR3, the full variable domain is GAGVSQSPRYKVAKRGQDVALRCDPISGHVSLFWYQQALGQGPEFLTYFQNEAQLDKSGLPSDRFFAERPEGSVSTLKIQRTQQEDSAVYLCASSLRRVRNEKLFFGSGTQLSVL.

This clone was seen once. The rearrangement joins TRBV4-3 to TRBJ1-2; D may be TRBD1 (5 bases). This CDR3 contains 16 residues. Germline V lookup: CDR1 LGHNA, CDR2 YSLEER. The ends were cut back, 1 base at V and 3 bases at J, with 15 bases in the middle. This CDR3 reads CASSQGGGRGDYGYTF. Written as DNA, the CDR3 is TGCGCCAGCAGCCAAGGGGGCGGGAGGGGAGACTATGGCTACACCTTC.

The chain joins TRBV2 to TRBJ2-1; the D is unclear. Deletions cut 7 bases from V and 6 bases from J, with 10 bases between. Per the germline V gene, CDR1 is SNHLY and CDR2 is FYNNEI. This CDR3 is built from 12 residues. The CDR3 region has the DNA TGTGCCAGCACCCGGTGGGGCAATGAGCAGTTCTTC. This gives the protein CASTRWGNEQFF.

Details on this clone: A junction end diverges from the germline sequence, so it may reflect a read error. This chain links TRBV7-8 with TRBJ1-2, with a possible D match to TRBD1 (6 bases). Germline assignment: CDR1 SGHVS and CDR2 FQNEAQ. CDR3 size: 17 residues. CDR3 bases: TGTGCCAGCAGCTTAGGCTGGACTACCGGGACTCGCGTCGGGACATCCTTC. Protein product: CASSLGWTTGTRVGTSF.